These T cell receptor beta chains were read from a single sample in a study of blood T cell repertoires in COVID-19. The assay was immunoSEQ multiplex PCR, and TCRdb's table has in-frame clones only and misses some. The sample has some 99,000 clones, about 81% seen once. Sample: peripheral blood. All receptors derive from a man between 65 and 85 years old with acute or convalescent COVID-19. The CDR3 runs from the conserved cysteine through the conserved F or W. Each record gives: CDR3 DNA, CDR3 protein, D gene, V gene, CDR3 length, J gene, clone size. A D gene is named only where the DNA matches it firmly. Some rows have no size entry. The others give once, few or many, or a class for an expanded clone.

DNA: TGTGCCAGCAGGATCGCGAGAAACTATGGCTACACCTTC; CDR3: CASRIARNYGYTF; D: .; V: TRBV6-5; length: 13; J: TRBJ1-2; size: .
DNA: TGTGCCAGCAGTAAGACTAGCGGGACGGAAAATGAGCAGTTCTTC; CDR3: CASSKTSGTENEQFF; D: TRBD2; V: TRBV27; length: 15; J: TRBJ2-1; size: .
DNA: TGTGCCAGCAGCGTAGGCGGAGCGGGACCCTACGAGCAGTACTTC; CDR3: CASSVGGAGPYEQYF; D: TRBD2; V: TRBV9; length: 15; J: TRBJ2-7; size: many
DNA: TGTGCCAGCAGCTTAGACAGGGGGCGTTACAATGAGCAGTTCTTC; CDR3: CASSLDRGRYNEQFF; D: TRBD1; V: TRBV7-3; length: 15; J: TRBJ2-1; size: .
DNA: TGTGCCAGCAGCTTAGGGGACAGTACCTACGAGCAGTACTTC; CDR3: CASSLGDSTYEQYF; D: TRBD1; V: TRBV7-8; length: 14; J: TRBJ2-7; size: .
DNA: TGTGCCAGCAGCCCGTGGGGCCGACAGGGGGCGCACACTGAAGCTTTCTTT; CDR3: CASSPWGRQGAHTEAFF; D: TRBD1; V: TRBV3-1/TRBV3-2; length: 17; J: TRBJ1-1; size: .
DNA: TGTGCCAGCAGCTTCCGACAGGGGGCTTTTTCACCCCTCCACTTT; CDR3: CASSFRQGAFSPLHF; D: TRBD1; V: TRBV7-2; length: 15; J: TRBJ1-6; size: .
DNA: TGTGCCAGCAGCTTAGGGCGGGGAAGGAACCAGCCCCAGCATTTT; CDR3: CASSLGRGRNQPQHF; D: .; V: TRBV7-9; length: 15; J: TRBJ1-5; size: once
DNA: TGTGCCAGCAGCTTGGTGGGACAGAACACCGGGGAGCTGTTTTTT; CDR3: CASSLVGQNTGELFF; D: .; V: TRBV5-6; length: 15; J: TRBJ2-2; size: .
DNA: TGTGCCAGCAGCCGCATTGGGACAGCTAACTATGGCTACACCTTC; CDR3: CASSRIGTANYGYTF; D: TRBD1; V: TRBV7-2; length: 15; J: TRBJ1-2; size: few
DNA: TGTGCCAGCAGCCAACTAGCGGGAGGTGATGGAAATGAGCAGTTCTTC; CDR3: CASSQLAGGDGNEQFF; D: TRBD2; V: TRBV3-1/TRBV3-2; length: 16; J: TRBJ2-1; size: .
DNA: TGTGCCAGTAGTTTTTTAGCGGGAGTACCCTCGGAGCAGTACTTC; CDR3: CASSFLAGVPSEQYF; D: TRBD2; V: TRBV19; length: 15; J: TRBJ2-7; size: .
DNA: TGTGCCAGCAGCAGCAGCAGGGGATATGGCTACACCTTC; CDR3: CASSSSRGYGYTF; D: .; V: TRBV12-3/TRBV12-4; length: 13; J: TRBJ1-2; size: .
DNA: TGTGCCAGCAGTTTACGAATAGGACAGGCCATACTCAATCAGCCCCAGCATTTT; CDR3: CASSLRIGQAILNQPQHF; D: TRBD1; V: TRBV28; length: 18; J: TRBJ1-5; size: .
DNA: TGTGCCAGCAGTTCCCCGGGACTAGCGCCTAAGGGGCAGTACTTC; CDR3: CASSSPGLAPKGQYF; D: TRBD2; V: TRBV27; length: 15; J: TRBJ2-7; size: .
DNA: TGTGCCAGCAGCCCCCAGGTTCGAGGGCGAAATACAGATACGCAGTATTTT; CDR3: CASSPQVRGRNTDTQYF; D: .; V: TRBV7-3; length: 17; J: TRBJ2-3; size: once
DNA: TGTGCCAGCAGCTTAGGACAGGGGGCGGGCCAGCCCCAGCATTTT; CDR3: CASSLGQGAGQPQHF; D: TRBD1; V: TRBV5-5; length: 15; J: TRBJ1-5; size: .
DNA: TGTGCCAGCAGCCAAGATGGACAGGGGATCACCTACGAGCAGTACTTC; CDR3: CASSQDGQGITYEQYF; D: TRBD1; V: TRBV4-2; length: 16; J: TRBJ2-7; size: few
DNA: TGTGCCAGCAGTTACTCGACTACGGGAGGCACAGATACGCAGTATTTT; CDR3: CASSYSTTGGTDTQYF; D: .; V: TRBV6-5; length: 16; J: TRBJ2-3; size: .
DNA: TGTGCCAGCAGCTTATTTCTGGTCGGGGAAAAACTGTTTTTT; CDR3: CASSLFLVGEKLFF; D: .; V: TRBV7-6; length: 14; J: TRBJ1-4; size: .
DNA: TGTGCCGGACCGACAGGGTCCGCGTATGGCTACACCTTC; CDR3: CAGPTGSAYGYTF; D: TRBD1; V: TRBV30; length: 13; J: TRBJ1-2; size: .
DNA: TGTGCCACCAGCAGAGATCGGGGTTCTGGAAACACCATATATTTT; CDR3: CATSRDRGSGNTIYF; D: .; V: TRBV15; length: 15; J: TRBJ1-3; size: .
DNA: TGTGCCAGCAGAATAGGCCCGGGGCAGCCCCAGCATTTT; CDR3: CASRIGPGQPQHF; D: .; V: TRBV11-2; length: 13; J: TRBJ1-5; size: .
DNA: TGTGCCAGTAGTATAGAGGGAGGAAGGACAGGGACCGATACGCAGTATTTT; CDR3: CASSIEGGRTGTDTQYF; D: TRBD1; V: TRBV19; length: 17; J: TRBJ2-3; size: .
DNA: TGTGCCTGGAGGCAGGGTTCACCCCTCCACTTT; CDR3: CAWRQGSPLHF; D: .; V: TRBV30; length: 11; J: TRBJ1-6; size: .
DNA: TGTGCCAGCAATCGACAGGGCTACGGAGGCTACACCTTC; CDR3: CASNRQGYGGYTF; D: TRBD1; V: TRBV12-3/TRBV12-4; length: 13; J: TRBJ1-2; size: .
DNA: TGTGCCAGCAGTGTGACAAGGAACACTGAAGCTTTCTTT; CDR3: CASSVTRNTEAFF; D: .; V: TRBV7-2; length: 13; J: TRBJ1-1; size: .
DNA: TGTGCCAGTAGTTCTAGGACAGGGGTTGGAAATCAGCCCCAGCATTTT; CDR3: CASSSRTGVGNQPQHF; D: TRBD1; V: TRBV19; length: 16; J: TRBJ1-5; size: .
DNA: TGTGCCAGCAGCCAAGCGGGGAGAACTGAAGCTTTCTTT; CDR3: CASSQAGRTEAFF; D: .; V: TRBV3-1/TRBV3-2; length: 13; J: TRBJ1-1; size: .
DNA: TGTGCCAGCAGCCATACAGGAGCCGGAAACACCATATATTTT; CDR3: CASSHTGAGNTIYF; D: .; V: TRBV7-8; length: 14; J: TRBJ1-3; size: .
DNA: TGTGCCAGCAGGACCAATACAGGGAGCTATGGCTACACCTTC; CDR3: CASRTNTGSYGYTF; D: .; V: TRBV6-6; length: 14; J: TRBJ1-2; size: .
DNA: TGCGCCAGCAGCTTGGGCCTGGGGGTAACAGGGGGCAATCAGCCCCAGCATTTT; CDR3: CASSLGLGVTGGNQPQHF; D: TRBD1; V: TRBV5-1; length: 18; J: TRBJ1-5; size: .
DNA: TGTGCCAGCAGGCCTAGCGGGTACTCCTACGAGCAGTACTTC; CDR3: CASRPSGYSYEQYF; D: TRBD2; V: TRBV6-2/TRBV6-3; length: 14; J: TRBJ2-7; size: .
DNA: TGCGCCAGCAGCCAAGGACTTCGTGGGGGGTCATGGTTT; CDR3: CASSQGLRGGSWF; D: .; V: TRBV4-1; length: 13; J: TRBJ2-3; size: .
DNA: TGCGCCAGCAGTGAGTCCGGGAACCTCGGTGCAGCGGGAAAGACCCCTAGCACAGATACGCAGTATTTT; CDR3: CASSESGNLGAAGKTPSTDTQYF; D: TRBD2; V: TRBV10-1; length: 23; J: TRBJ2-3; size: .
DNA: TGCAGCGTTGATCCAGGGGCACGCAATGGCTACACCTTC; CDR3: CSVDPGARNGYTF; D: .; V: TRBV29-1; length: 13; J: TRBJ1-2; size: .
DNA: TGTGCCAGCAGTCGGACAGGCGGATCGGCCACTGAAGCTTTCTTT; CDR3: CASSRTGGSATEAFF; D: TRBD1; V: TRBV9; length: 15; J: TRBJ1-1; size: .
DNA: TGTGCCAGTTCTACCCCACCGGGACAGGGACGCGAGCAGTACTTC; CDR3: CASSTPPGQGREQYF; D: TRBD1; V: TRBV28; length: 15; J: TRBJ2-7; size: .
DNA: TGTGCCAGCTGTGAGACGGGGGGGACAGATACGCAGTATTTT; CDR3: CASCETGGTDTQYF; D: TRBD2; V: TRBV3-1/TRBV3-2; length: 14; J: TRBJ2-3; size: .
DNA: TGCAGCGTGGGACTCGGGAGGAACACCGGGGAGCTGTTTTTT; CDR3: CSVGLGRNTGELFF; D: .; V: TRBV29-1; length: 14; J: TRBJ2-2; size: .
DNA: TGTGCCAGCAGTTTAGGGCCTAAGGCTAGCGGGAATCCCGCCTCGTACGAGCAGTACTTC; CDR3: CASSLGPKASGNPASYEQYF; D: TRBD2; V: TRBV28; length: 20; J: TRBJ2-7; size: .
DNA: TGTGCCAGCAGCTTAAGGGGCGGGAGGTCGCAGAATGAGCAGTTCTTC; CDR3: CASSLRGGRSQNEQFF; D: TRBD2; V: TRBV7-9; length: 16; J: TRBJ2-1; size: .
DNA: TGCGCCAGCAGCCTCAGGACCCATGCGGGCGCGTCCTACGAGCAGTACTTC; CDR3: CASSLRTHAGASYEQYF; D: .; V: TRBV4-1; length: 17; J: TRBJ2-7; size: .
DNA: TGTGCCAGCAGTGGTAACAGGGGGCAAGAGACCCAGTACTTC; CDR3: CASSGNRGQETQYF; D: TRBD1; V: TRBV2; length: 14; J: TRBJ2-5; size: .